The T cell receptor (beta chain) described here comes from a study of blood T cell repertoires in COVID-19. Turning to the study itself: PBMCs, B-cell-depleted T cells, or T cells were the source of the cDNA or gDNA that made up the material.

In the authors' workflow: Reference gene primer amplification gave nucleated cell count estimates. Repertoires were generated with immunoSEQ multiplex PCR, while TCRdb's copy carries only in-frame clones and drops some. Clone size and V and J calls were adopted from that table, with D and trimming inferred from the DNA. This sample has approximately 100,000 clones, with around 80% found just once. Trimming cost V 5 bases and J 3 bases; bases outside gene matches: 7. Germline CDR1 and CDR2: LNHDA and SQIVND (reference sequence). CDR3 length equals 15 residues. This chain joins TRBV19 and TRBJ2-1; 7 bases are a match to TRBD1. The receptor was derived from a man in his 70s with acute or convalescent COVID-19. The sequenced sample was peripheral blood. The CDR3 reads CASSGRDRYYNEQFF. DNA for the CDR3: TGTGCCAGTAGTGGACGGGACAGATACTACAATGAGCAGTTCTTC.